A selection of T cell receptor beta chains follows, all from one sample in a study of cytomegalovirus exposure and HLA in healthy donors. TCRdb's table, derived via immunoSEQ multiplex PCR, lists solely in-frame clones and lacks some. The sample holds over 150,000 clones, about four fifths seen once. Sequencing used PBMCs. The receptors originated from a male donor in good health and CMV-seropositive. The CDR3 runs from the conserved cysteine through the conserved F or W. A D gene is named only where the DNA matches it firmly. Where a row states a size, it is once, few, many or the class of an expanded clone; other rows omit it.

>NA|NA|TRBJ2-7|TRBV11-2
CASSLDISGSSYEQYF
TGTGCCAGCAGCTTAGATATCAGCGGGTCCTCCTACGAGCAGTACTTC
>NA|NA|TRBJ2-3|TRBV9
CASTPGGGLDTQYF
TGTGCCAGCACCCCAGGAGGGGGCTTAGATACGCAGTATTTT
>NA|NA|TRBJ2-2|TRBV29-1
CSVEGRTGELFF
TGCAGCGTGGAGGGTAGGACCGGGGAGCTGTTTTTT
>once|NA|TRBJ2-2|TRBV5-1
CASSLGSNTGELFF
TGCGCCAGCAGCTTGGGGAGCAATACCGGGGAGCTGTTTTTT
>NA|NA|TRBJ2-1|TRBV15
CATSQGGAYNEQFF
TGTGCCACCTCCCAGGGCGGGGCCTACAATGAGCAGTTCTTC
>once|NA|TRBJ2-7|TRBV5-6
CASSRMIRGYEQYF
TGTGCCAGCAGCCGGATGATTAGGGGATACGAGCAGTACTTC
>NA|TRBD1|TRBJ1-6|TRBV5-1
CASGPGQGDSPLHF
TGCGCCAGCGGACCGGGACAGGGTGATTCACCCCTCCACTTT
>NA|NA|TRBJ2-7|TRBV27
CASSLSRGFDEQYF
TGTGCCAGCAGTTTATCAAGAGGGTTTGACGAGCAGTACTTC
>NA|TRBD1|TRBJ1-2|TRBV5-4
CASSAGGVDGYTF
TGTGCCAGCAGCGCAGGGGGTGTGGATGGCTACACCTTC
>NA|NA|TRBJ1-1|TRBV9
CASSPHAGLTTEAFF
TGTGCCAGCAGCCCTCATGCAGGGCTGACCACTGAAGCTTTCTTT
>NA|TRBD1|TRBJ1-5|TRBV6-1
CASSAGQGRNQPQHF
TGTGCCAGCAGTGCAGGACAGGGGCGCAATCAGCCCCAGCATTTT
>NA|TRBD2|TRBJ2-2|TRBV7-8
CASSSRLAGGLDTGELFF
TGTGCCAGCAGCTCCAGACTAGCGGGGGGGCTGGACACCGGGGAGCTGTTTTTT
>NA|TRBD1|TRBJ2-7|TRBV2
CARSRDSTYEQYF
TGTGCCAGATCCCGGGACAGTACCTACGAGCAGTACTTC
>NA|NA|TRBJ1-1|TRBV30
CAWSSAEGTEAFF
TGTGCCTGGAGTTCGGCGGAGGGAACTGAAGCTTTCTTT
>few|TRBD2|TRBJ2-3|TRBV7-6
CASSSGGEVTQYF
TGTGCCAGCAGCTCGGGAGGGGAGGTTACGCAGTATTTT
>NA|TRBD1|TRBJ2-5|TRBV7-2
CASSFSSGTEETQYF
TGTGCCAGCAGCTTCTCCTCCGGGACAGAAGAGACCCAGTACTTC
>NA|NA|TRBJ1-2|TRBV7-8
CASSLETVYGYTF
TGTGCCAGCAGCTTAGAGACAGTCTATGGCTACACCTTC
>NA|TRBD1|TRBJ1-6|TRBV6-1
CASRGQANNSPLHF
TGTGCCAGCAGGGGACAGGCCAATAATTCACCCCTCCACTTT
>NA|TRBD2|TRBJ2-2|TRBV19
CASSLLGGVKTGELFF
TGTGCCAGTAGCCTTCTGGGAGGGGTAAAAACCGGGGAGCTGTTTTTT
>few|NA|TRBJ1-3|TRBV7-7
CASSPSLSGNTIYF
TGTGCCAGCAGCCCCTCACTTTCTGGAAACACCATATATTTT
>NA|TRBD2|TRBJ2-2|TRBV4-3
CASSQAPAGTVTGELFF
TGCGCCAGCAGCCAAGCCCCAGCGGGGACTGTGACCGGGGAGCTGTTTTTT
>NA|NA|TRBJ1-4|TRBV7-8
CASSSSTNEKLFF
TGTGCCAGCAGCTCCTCAACTAATGAAAAACTGTTTTTT